Below, 26 T cell receptor beta chains from the same sample are listed, as sequenced in a study of Ad26.COV2.S vaccination and SARS-CoV-2 variants (dated by TCRdb to the early 2020s). The treatment or condition label corresponds to: roughly 18 received Ad26.COV2.S at low or high dose, single or two shots; about five received placebo; per-sample allocation not given. Repertoires of vaccine and placebo recipients were sequenced from samples collected on day 63 after the first injection. Libraries came from the immunoSEQ multiplex PCR assay. Imported from immuneACCESS, the table was reduced by TCRdb to in-frame sequences with V and J called. These copies leave out some clones; in studies compared against another copy, an unresolved V gene accounts for under half, and the cause of the remainder is not known. This sample holds approximately 360,000 clones; about 83% were observed only once. About 7.4% of the sample lies in the top ten.

Specimen: peripheral blood, collected in a trial of Ad26.COV2.S vaccine versus placebo. All receptors derive from a person between 18 and 59 years old who received the Ad26.COV2.S COVID-19 vaccine or a placebo.

The chain carries TRBV19 and TRBJ1-2, with 8 bases identical to TRBD1. V gave up 7 bases and J gave up 4 bases; unmatched junction bases: 2. The CDR3 spans 12 residues. CDR1 is LNHDA, CDR2 SQIVND, per germline (reference sequence). CDR3 sequence: CASMTGVYGYTF. In DNA, the CDR3 is TGTGCCAGTATGACAGGGGTCTATGGCTACACCTTC.

This rearrangement joins TRBV5-5 to TRBJ2-2, with 9 bases matching TRBD2. The CDR3 length is 15 residues. Trimming cost V 3 bases and J 6 bases; bases outside gene matches: 6. CDR1 is SGHKS, CDR2 YYEKEE, per germline (reference sequence). CDR3 sequence reads: CASSSKLAGPGELFF. The CDR3 DNA reads as TGTGCCAGCAGCTCAAAACTAGCGGGTCCCGGGGAGCTGTTTTTT.

The chain employs TRBV11-1 and TRBJ2-5, with D possibly TRBD2 on 5 matching bases. CDR1 SGHAT and CDR2 FQDESV come from the germline V gene (reference sequence). CDR3 length: 14 residues. The V gene lost 8 bases and the J gene lost 4 bases, with 17 bases spanning the gap. This CDR3 reads CASGKGNGGETQYF. CDR3 sequence (DNA): TGTGCCAGCGGGAAAGGGAATGGAGGAGAGACCCAGTACTTC.

The chain is built from TRBV11-3 and TRBJ2-7, with D perhaps matching TRBD1 (5 bases). Germline V gene sequence: CDR1 SGHNT, CDR2 YENEEA. Trimming stripped 10 bases from V and 1 base from J, with 14 bases between. The length of the CDR3 is 13 residues. The CDR3 DNA follows: TGTGCCATCAGGGATGGGCGGTCCTACGAGCAGTACTTC. Residues: CAIRDGRSYEQYF.

This clone was recorded once. V gene TRBV5-1 combines with J gene TRBJ1-4, with 10 bases lining up with TRBD1. The CDR3 has 16 residues. V shed 4 bases and J 8 bases; nucleotides not matched to a gene: 11. The germline CDR1 and CDR2 sequences are SGHRS and YFSETQ. CDR3 DNA: TGCGCCAGCAGCCCTACCCGACAGGGGGCCGGCGAAAAACTGTTTTTT. The encoded protein is CASSPTRQGAGEKLFF.

This clone was found once. The same CDR3 arises from other DNA sequences in this sample as well. The chain joins TRBV6-5 to TRBJ2-7; 7 bases agree with TRBD1. The CDR3 covers 13 residues. V shed 6 bases and J 2 bases; nucleotides not matched to a gene: 4. The germline V gene encodes CDR1 MNHEY and CDR2 SVGAGI. The CDR3 loop reads CASSPGTAYEQYF. The CDR3, as DNA: TGTGCCAGCAGCCCCGGGACAGCCTACGAGCAGTACTTC.

The chain combines TRBV5-4 with TRBJ2-5; 11 bases line up with TRBD1. The germline gives CDR1 SGHNT, CDR2 YYREEE (reference sequence). This CDR3 spans 17 amino acids. Unmatched junction bases numbered 16, after V lost 7 bases and J lost 5 bases. The CDR3 loop reads CASCLYGQGAGGETQYF. The CDR3 nucleotides read TGTGCCAGCTGCCTTTACGGACAGGGGGCGGGTGGGGAGACCCAGTACTTC.

This chain connects TRBV15 to TRBJ2-1; TRBD1 matches at 9 bases. Germline V gene lookup returns CDR1 LNHNV and CDR2 YYDKDF (reference sequence). Trimming took 0 bases from V and 8 from J; bases not matched to a gene: 5. The CDR3 is made up of 15 amino acids. The CDR3 protein is CATSRDLGQGYEQFF. The CDR3 DNA reads as TGTGCCACCAGCAGAGATCTGGGACAGGGCTATGAGCAGTTCTTC. Full variable domain (rest looked up from reference TRBV15 and TRBJ2-1): DAMVIQNPRYQVTQFGKPVTLSCSQTLNHNVMYWYQQKSSQAPKLLFHYYDKDFNNEADTPDNFQSRRPNTSFCFLDIRSPGLGDTAMYLCATSRDLGQGYEQFFGPGTRLTVL.

The gene calls are TRBV3-1 (or the pseudogene TRBV3-2) and TRBJ2-7, with a tentative D call TRBD2 (6 bases). The CDR3 has 14 residues. CDR1 and CDR2 from the germline V gene are LGHDT and YNNKEL (reference sequence). Trimming left V 3 bases short and J 6 bases short, with 15 bases between. CDR3: CASSQSWGVREQYF. The CDR3 bases are TGTGCCAGCAGCCAGTCGTGGGGGGTCCGCGAGCAGTACTTC.

The chain links TRBV19 to TRBJ1-3; D remains unclear. Per the germline V gene, CDR1 is LNHDA and CDR2 is SQIVND (reference sequence). V lost 4 bases and J lost 0, with 16 bases in between. CDR3 length equals 17 residues. The CDR3: CASSKPTGYNSGNTIYF. CDR3 sequence (DNA): TGTGCCAGTAGTAAGCCGACGGGGTACAACTCTGGAAACACCATATATTTT.

This chain links TRBV7-3 with TRBJ1-1, with unresolved D. Germline assignment: CDR1 SGHTA and CDR2 FQGTGA. The CDR3 totals 12 residues. V was shortened by 4 bases and J by 11 bases, with 14 bases between the two germline ends. CDR3: CASSSTSGRAFF. The CDR3 bases are TGTGCCAGCAGCTCAACTTCCGGCAGGGCTTTCTTT.

The chain is built from TRBV6-2 or TRBV6-3 and TRBJ2-5; maybe TRBD1 (5 bases). V lost 4 bases and J lost 7, with 16 bases in between. CDR3 length: 14 residues. Germline V gene lookup returns CDR1 MNHEY and CDR2 SVGEGT. CDR3 coding DNA: TGTGCCAGCAGTTTTCAGGCAGGGCTAACGACCCAGTACTTC. This codes for CASSFQAGLTTQYF.

This clone was detected ten times or more. This sample includes further DNA sequences coding for the same CDR3. The J gene is TRBJ2-1, the V gene TRBV11-2; no definite D call. The CDR3 contains 13 residues. The germline CDR1 and CDR2 sequences are SGHAT and FQNNGV. Trimming stripped 1 base from V and 7 bases from J, with 8 bases between. CDR3 sequence: CASSLGPVNEQFF. As DNA, the CDR3 is TGTGCCAGCAGCTTAGGTCCGGTGAATGAGCAGTTCTTC.

This clone came up once. This chain links TRBV11-2 with TRBJ2-6, with 10 bases matching TRBD1. Germline values: CDR1 SGHAT, CDR2 FQNNGV. Trimming took 5 bases from V and 2 from J; bases not matched to a gene: 3. This CDR3 has 16 amino acids. CDR3 region: CASSLGTGAGANVLTF. The DNA of the CDR3 is TGTGCCAGCAGCCTCGGGACAGGGGCTGGGGCCAACGTCCTGACTTTC. Drawing the rest from reference TRBV11-2 and TRBJ2-6, the complete variable domain is EAGVAQSPRYKIIEKRQSVAFWCNPISGHATLYWYQQILGQGPKLLIQFQNNGVVDDSQLPKDRFSAERLKGVDSTLKIQPAKLEDSAVYLCASSLGTGAGANVLTFGAGSRLTVL.

The chain recombines TRBV14 with TRBJ2-7; no definite D call. Germline CDR1 and CDR2: SGHDN and FVKESK. This CDR3 spans 12 amino acids. Trimming removed 3 bases from V and 6 bases from J, with 9 bases in between. CDR3 DNA sequence: TGTGCCAGCAGCCAGTCAGGTCCCGAGCAGTACTTC. Translated: CASSQSGPEQYF. Supplemented by reference TRBV14 and TRBJ2-7, the full variable domain reads EAGVTQFPSHSVIEKGQTVTLRCDPISGHDNLYWYRRVMGKEIKFLLHFVKESKQDESGMPNNRFLAERTGGTYSTLKVQPAELEDSGVYFCASSQSGPEQYFGPGTRLTVT.

The chain employs TRBV9 and TRBJ2-2; the match to TRBD2 covers 10 bases. The CDR3 consists of 19 residues. Germline V CDR1 and CDR2: SGDLS, YYNGEE. The V gene end was trimmed by 4 bases and the J gene end by 7 bases; junction bases not matched to a gene: 19. CDR3 bases: TGTGCCAGCAGCCCCCACAGGTCGGGGCTAGCGGGAGCGGGCGGGGAGCTGTTTTTT. This codes for CASSPHRSGLAGAGGELFF.

The chain has TRBV20-1 and TRBJ2-1, with D possibly TRBD2 on 5 matching bases. Trimming took off 3 bases at V and 2 bases at J, with 8 bases between the two ends. This CDR3 has 13 residues. Germline CDR1 and CDR2: DFQATT and SNEGSKA (reference sequence). The CDR3 DNA is TGCAGTGCTAGTAAGGAGGCCTACAATGAGCAGTTCTTC. Translation gives CSASKEAYNEQFF.

This chain joins TRBV18 and TRBJ2-1; the match to TRBD2 covers 10 bases. V shed 5 bases, J shed 4 bases, and the junction held 5 bases outside the gene matches. Germline assignment: CDR1 KGHSH and CDR2 LQKENI. The CDR3 covers 15 residues. The CDR3 region is CASSSGLATYNEQFF. The CDR3, as DNA: TGTGCCAGCTCATCGGGACTAGCGACTTACAATGAGCAGTTCTTC.

This sequence joins TRBV4-2 and TRBJ2-3; unclear D gene. The CDR3 runs 16 residues. Germline V gene lookup returns CDR1 LGHNA and CDR2 YNFKEQ. Trimming removed 0 bases from V and 3 bases from J, with 13 bases in between. This chain's CDR3 is CASSQDGLVKTDTQYF. DNA for the CDR3: TGTGCCAGCAGCCAAGATGGGTTGGTGAAGACAGATACGCAGTATTTT.

V gene TRBV2 combines with J gene TRBJ1-1, with 7 bases matching TRBD1. In germline, CDR1 is SNHLY, CDR2 FYNNEI. V lost 8 bases, J lost 1 base, and 7 bases stayed unmatched. This CDR3 region has 14 residues. The CDR3 DNA reads as TGTGCCAGCGGGGGGGACAGCCGGAACACTGAAGCTTTCTTT. It is translated as CASGGDSRNTEAFF.

This CDR3 reads CASSVETDTQYF. DNA for the CDR3: TGTGCCAGCAGCGTAGAAACAGATACGCAGTATTTT. This chain links TRBV9 with TRBJ2-3; D remains ambiguous. Germline values: CDR1 SGDLS, CDR2 YYNGEE. Trimming left V 0 bases short and J 3 bases short, with 2 bases between. The CDR3 totals 12 residues.

CDR3 amino acids: CASSFLGVPGLAGDYNEQFF. CDR3 DNA sequence: TGTGCCAGCAGCTTCCTAGGGGTCCCGGGACTAGCGGGAGACTACAATGAGCAGTTCTTC. This chain connects TRBV11-3 to TRBJ2-1; 14 bases map to TRBD2. The CDR3 has 20 amino acids. Germline V lookup: CDR1 SGHNT, CDR2 YENEEA. Losses at the gene ends were 3 bases for V and 3 bases for J; bases not matched to a gene: 13.

V usage is TRBV18 and J usage is TRBJ1-6, with TRBD1 identical over 9 bases. The CDR3 covers 17 residues. V lost 3 bases to trimming and J lost 8 bases; unmatched junction nucleotides: 11. Germline V CDR1 and CDR2: KGHSH, LQKENI. The CDR3 sequence is CASSPSIPGQGDSPLHF. The CDR3 nucleotides are TGTGCCAGCTCACCCTCTATACCGGGACAGGGCGATTCACCCCTCCACTTT.

CDR3 region: CAWIPGHSKGEQFF. Written as DNA, the CDR3 is TGTGCCTGGATACCGGGACACTCGAAGGGGGAGCAGTTCTTC. The rearrangement uses TRBV30 and TRBJ2-1; TRBD1 might be the D (6 bases). There are 14 residues in the CDR3. CDR1 is GTSNPN and CDR2 is SVGIG in the germline V gene (reference sequence). Trimming took 4 bases from V and 10 from J, leaving 20 bases between them.

This chain links TRBV7-2 with TRBJ2-6, with D tentatively TRBD2 (5 bases). Between the trimmed V and J ends, which lost 4 bases and 4 bases, there was a span of 14 bases. The CDR3 has 16 amino acids. The germline gives CDR1 SGHTA, CDR2 FQGNSA. Written as DNA, the CDR3 is TGTGCCAGCAGCTCGAAGGCGGCGGGCGGGGCCAACGTCCTGACTTTC. It translates to CASSSKAAGGANVLTF.

The chain has TRBV23-1 and TRBJ2-1, with 10 bases fitting TRBD2. TRBV23-1 is filed as an ORF, its function uncertain. The CDR3 has 17 residues. The V gene end was trimmed by 4 bases and the J gene end by 9 bases; junction bases not matched to a gene: 15. CDR3: CASSRRLLAGKQGEQFF. DNA for the CDR3: TGCGCCAGCAGTCGACGCCTACTAGCGGGAAAACAGGGTGAGCAGTTCTTC.